These 29 T cell receptor beta chains share one sample of origin, sequenced in a study of blood T cells in healthy people across ages (dated by TCRdb to the mid-2010s). Library preparation was by 5' RACE. The sample was run on an Illumina HiSeq 2500. A second PCR of roughly 7 to 12 cycles was performed with a sample-barcoded 5' primer and a J-beta primer mix. In-frame beta chains were kept once TCRdb had trimmed the public reads at Q25 with fastp and called clones with MiXCR. Rows are combined by CDR3 protein, so each entry shows the most common genes and DNA. The sample table lists over 1,200,000 distinct CDR3 sequences, 55% to 75% of them with a count of one. 6.5% to 8.5% of the sample goes to the ten largest clones. Specimen: blood. These receptors all stem from a man between 18 and 35 years old in good health.

The V and J genes are TRBV4-1 and TRBJ2-7, with D perhaps TRBD2 (6 bases). The CDR3 contains 19 residues. Germline CDR1 and CDR2: MGHRA and YSYEKL. V lost 0 bases and J 2 bases, leaving 23 bases between the germline ends. CDR3 sequence reads: CASSQERYIVASETYEQYF. The CDR3, as DNA: TGCGCCAGCAGCCAAGAGCGTTATATCGTGGCTAGCGAAACCTACGAGCAGTACTTC.

This clonotype was counted between two and nine times. The rearrangement links TRBV7-2 to TRBJ2-7, with TRBD2 identical over 7 bases. CDR3 length: 15 amino acids. V was clipped by 4 bases and J by 2 bases; unmatched bases: 8. Germline CDR1 and CDR2: SGHTA and FQGNSA. CDR3: CASSSQTSRAYEQYF. The CDR3 DNA reads as TGTGCCAGCAGCTCCCAGACTAGCAGGGCCTACGAGCAGTACTTC.

This clonotype appeared a few times. The chain employs TRBV29-1 and TRBJ2-5, with no clear D. Germline lookup yields CDR1 SQVTM and CDR2 ANQGSEA. This CDR3 region has 11 residues. V was shortened by 7 bases and J by 1 base, with 7 bases between the two germline ends. DNA of the CDR3: TGCAGCGCGAACACCCAAGAGACCCAGTACTTC. The encoded protein is CSANTQETQYF. Drawing the rest from reference TRBV29-1 and TRBJ2-5, the complete variable domain is SAVISQKPSRDICQRGTSLTIQCQVDSQVTMMFWYRQQPGQSLTLIATANQGSEATYESGFVIDKFPISRPNLTFSTLTVSNMSPEDSSIYLCSANTQETQYFGPGTRLLVL.

The chain couples TRBV5-5 to TRBJ2-1; D remains ambiguous. This CDR3 has 15 amino acids. Trimming pared 1 base from V and 9 bases from J, leaving 17 bases between. Germline CDR1 reads SGHKS; CDR2 reads YYEKEE (reference sequence). CDR3 amino acids: CASSLFGQAVLEQFF. CDR3 DNA: TGTGCCAGCAGCTTGTTTGGGCAGGCGGTCCTTGAGCAGTTCTTC.

The V and J genes are TRBV12-3 or TRBV12-4 and TRBJ2-7, with a weak D call TRBD1 (5 bases). Judging by the DNA end, TRBJ2-5 fits better; the J call may be wrong. The CDR3 contains 14 residues. CDR3 in amino acids: CASSFTGETGTQYF. CDR3 coding DNA: TGTGCCAGCAGTTTTACAGGCGAGACGGGGACCCAGTACTTC.

In this sample, this clonotype turned up a few times. The rearrangement uses TRBV10-3 and TRBJ2-7; TRBD2 agrees at 8 bases. Germline lookup yields CDR1 ENHRY and CDR2 SYGVKD. With 5 bases clipped from V and 0 bases from J, the junction kept 6 bases outside the gene matches. The CDR3 extends over 15 amino acids. The CDR3 region has the DNA TGTGCCATCAGTAAGCGGGAGCCCCGCTCCTACGAGCAGTACTTC. Its translation is CAISKREPRSYEQYF.

This clonotype has only a few counts. The chain couples TRBV4-2 to TRBJ2-3; 8 bases are a match to TRBD2. Looked up from germline, CDR1 is LGHNA and CDR2 is YNFKEQ. The CDR3 is 17 residues long. J was trimmed by 0 bases and V by 0 bases; bases with no gene match: 5. DNA of the CDR3: TGTGCCAGCAGCCAAGATCATGCTAGCGGGAGCACAGATACGCAGTATTTT. Translation gives CASSQDHASGSTDTQYF.

The gene calls are TRBV10-3 and TRBJ2-7; D is possibly TRBD2 (6 bases). V lost 0 bases and J lost 7, with 13 bases in between. The CDR3 totals 14 residues. CDR1 and CDR2 (germline): ENHRY, SYGVKD. The CDR3 nucleotides read TGTGCCATCAGTGAGTCGAATCGGGGGTGGGAGCAGTACTTC. This gives the protein CAISESNRGWEQYF.

The J gene is TRBJ2-3, the V gene TRBV11-2; no reliable D call. There are 16 residues in the CDR3. Germline CDR1 reads SGHAT; CDR2 reads FQNNGV. Between the trimmed V and J ends, which lost 2 bases and 0 bases, there was a span of 12 bases. The CDR3 bases are TGTGCCAGCAGCTTATCTCCCCTGAGTAGCACAGATACGCAGTATTTT. Protein sequence: CASSLSPLSSTDTQYF.

This clonotype was seen only once. The J gene is TRBJ2-7, the V gene TRBV7-2; no firm D call. The CDR3 totals 12 residues. Trimming took 5 bases from V and 10 from J, leaving 15 bases between them. Looked up from germline, CDR1 is SGHTA and CDR2 is FQGNSA. CDR3 sequence reads: CASSDDWETQYF. The DNA of the CDR3 is TGTGCCAGCAGCGATGACTGGGAAACCCAGTACTTC.

The genes are TRBV15 and TRBJ1-4; the D gene is possibly TRBD1 (6 bases). The V end lost 1 base, the J end lost 0 bases, and 9 bases lay between the germline ends. This CDR3 spans 16 amino acids. Germline CDR1 and CDR2: LNHNV and YYDKDF (reference sequence). The chain's CDR3 is CATSRVGHATNEKLFF. As DNA, the CDR3 is TGTGCCACCAGCAGAGTGGGACACGCAACTAATGAAAAACTGTTTTTT.

The chain combines TRBV20-1 with TRBJ1-2, with 7 bases identical to TRBD1. Trimming at V came to 3 bases and at J to 3 bases, leaving 1 base not matched to a gene. CDR1 is DFQATT and CDR2 is SNEGSKA in the germline V gene (reference sequence). The CDR3 spans 12 residues. CDR3 sequence reads: CSARGTDYGYTF. The CDR3 bases are TGCAGTGCTAGGGGGACAGACTATGGCTACACCTTC.

The V call is TRBV14, the J call TRBJ1-1; tentative D call: TRBD1 (5 bases). V lost 3 bases and J lost 1, with 15 bases in between. The CDR3 is 16 amino acids. Germline-derived CDR1 and CDR2 are SGHDN and FVKESK. CDR3 in amino acids: CASSHLGLGTNTEAFF. In nucleotides, the CDR3 is TGTGCCAGCAGCCATCTAGGGCTCGGGACGAACACTGAAGCTTTCTTT. Supplemented by reference TRBV14 and TRBJ1-1, the full variable domain reads EAGVTQFPSHSVIEKGQTVTLRCDPISGHDNLYWYRRVMGKEIKFLLHFVKESKQDESGMPNNRFLAERTGGTYSTLKVQPAELEDSGVYFCASSHLGLGTNTEAFFGQGTRLTVV.

This clonotype was detected once. J is TRBJ1-5 and V is TRBV20-1; D is unclear. Per germline, CDR1 DFQATT and CDR2 SNEGSKA (reference sequence). V was cut by 3 bases and J by 7 bases, with 13 bases left in between. The CDR3 sequence is 13 residues long. The CDR3 DNA reads as TGCAGTGCTAGGCCGTTGGGGATGCAGCCCCAGCATTTT. Its translation is CSARPLGMQPQHF.

The CDR3 spells CASATWGATDIQYF. For the CDR3, the DNA is TGTGCCAGCGCAACTTGGGGGGCCACGGACATTCAGTACTTC. The chain employs TRBV27 and TRBJ2-4; either TRBD1 or TRBD2 may supply D (6 bases each). The CDR3 sequence is 14 residues long. Per the germline V gene, CDR1 is MNHEY and CDR2 is SMNVEV (reference sequence). Between the trimmed V and J ends, which lost 8 bases and 8 bases, there was a span of 19 bases.

The sample holds a few counts of this clonotype. The V gene is TRBV27, the J gene TRBJ2-5, with 7 bases matching TRBD1. Matching the DNA end better, TRBJ2-7 makes the J call doubtful. The CDR3 covers 12 residues. CDR1 is MNHEY, CDR2 SMNVEV, per germline (reference sequence). The CDR3 bases are TGTGCCAGCGGGGGACAGCGATTCGAGCAGTACTTC. It codes for CASGGQRFEQYF.

V gene TRBV25-1 combines with J gene TRBJ2-7; 7 bases map to TRBD2. CDR1 is MGHDK and CDR2 is SYGVNS in the germline V gene. J gave up 4 bases and V 4 bases, and 7 bases lay outside the gene matches. This CDR3 spans 14 amino acids. The DNA of the CDR3 is TGTGCCAGCAGTGGGGGGGGAGTCAGTTACGAGCAGTACTTC. The encoded protein is CASSGGGVSYEQYF.

CDR3 in DNA: TGTGCCAGCTGCCCTAGCGGGAGGGTCACAGATACGCAGTATTTT. Residues: CASCPSGRVTDTQYF. The chain uses TRBV18 and TRBJ2-3; 12 bases are a match to TRBD2. Unmatched junction bases numbered 4, after V lost 7 bases and J lost 2 bases. Germline lookup yields CDR1 KGHSH and CDR2 LQKENI. CDR3 size: 15 residues. Complete variable domain (other parts from reference TRBV18 and TRBJ2-3): NAGVMQNPRHLVRRRGQEARLRCSPMKGHSHVYWYRQLPEEGLKFMVYLQKENIIDESGMPKERFSAEFPKEGPSILRIQQVVRGDSAAYFCASCPSGRVTDTQYFGPGTRLTVL.

This clonotype was observed many times. The rearrangement joins TRBV15 to TRBJ2-1, with TRBD2 matching over 7 bases. The CDR3 sequence is 15 residues long. Germline assignment: CDR1 LNHNV and CDR2 YYDKDF (reference sequence). Trimming cost V 5 bases and J 0 bases; bases outside gene matches: 4. The CDR3 region is CATSAERDSYNEQFF. CDR3 DNA: TGTGCCACCAGCGCCGAGCGGGACTCCTACAATGAGCAGTTCTTC.

Comments on this clonotype: One junction end does not reproduce the germline sequence, and a read error may be involved. The chain links TRBV7-9 to TRBJ2-1, with 8 bases matching TRBD2. The CDR3 spans 17 residues. Germline V gene data show CDR1 as SEHNR and CDR2 as FQNEAQ (reference sequence). The CDR3 region is CVSSTLGGGVKRNEQFF. CDR3 DNA: TGTGTCAGCAGCACGCTCGGGGGGGGTGTTAAGAGAAATGAGCAGTTCTTC.

The chain links TRBV4-1 to TRBJ1-1; D unclear. The V end was cut by 0 bases, the J end by 11 bases, with 13 bases between. The germline V gene encodes CDR1 MGHRA and CDR2 YSYEKL. This CDR3 has 13 amino acids. DNA of the CDR3: TGCGCCAGCAGCCAAGAAGTGGAGTGGATCGCTTTCTTT. This gives the protein CASSQEVEWIAFF.

J is TRBJ1-4 and V is TRBV15; D remains unclear. Per germline, CDR1 LNHNV and CDR2 YYDKDF (reference sequence). V was shortened by 4 bases and J by 7 bases, with 19 bases between the two germline ends. There are 16 residues in the CDR3. The CDR3 DNA reads as TGTGCCACCAGCACTCCCAGGAGGCGGCCGGGTGAAAAACTGTTTTTT. Translation: CATSTPRRRPGEKLFF.

This chain uses TRBV12-3 or TRBV12-4 with TRBJ2-3; perhaps TRBD1 as D (6 bases). The CDR3 runs to 16 residues. The V and J ends lost 10 bases and 2 bases respectively, with 22 bases between them. The CDR3: CAKTGPVRDLTDTQYF. Here the CDR3 DNA reads TGTGCCAAAACAGGGCCCGTAAGGGACCTCACAGATACGCAGTATTTT.

Only a few counts were recorded for this clonotype. V usage is TRBV4-1 and J usage is TRBJ2-1; 8 bases align to TRBD2. This CDR3 comprises 16 residues. Germline CDR1 and CDR2: MGHRA and YSYEKL. J gave up 7 bases and V 0 bases, and 8 bases lay outside the gene matches. The CDR3 region has the DNA TGCGCCAGCAGCCAAGATGAACTAGCGGCCTCTAATGAGCAGTTCTTC. Translated, it gives CASSQDELAASNEQFF.

The genes are TRBV4-3 and TRBJ1-4; 8 bases fit TRBD1. After removal of 2 bases from V and 6 bases from J, the junction contained 8 bases not matched to a gene. The CDR3 loop spans 16 amino acids. Germline V gene lookup returns CDR1 LGHNA and CDR2 YSLEER. CDR3 in amino acids: CASSQIPGGSDEKLFF. The CDR3 DNA follows: TGCGCCAGCAGCCAAATCCCAGGGGGCAGTGATGAAAAACTGTTTTTT.

This clonotype was seen more than once but under ten times. The rearrangement joins TRBV29-1 to TRBJ2-5, with D perhaps TRBD2 (5 bases). The CDR3 runs 13 residues. CDR1 SQVTM and CDR2 ANQGSEA come from the germline V gene. Trimming shortened V by 4 bases and J by 2 bases, and 11 bases separated the two germline ends. Here the CDR3 DNA reads TGCAGCGTTGGTATGCGGGCGCAAGAGACCCAGTACTTC. Encoded protein: CSVGMRAQETQYF.

The chain links TRBV11-2 to TRBJ1-3; D not certain. The CDR3 loop spans 15 amino acids. The germline V and J ends were trimmed by 4 bases and 0 bases, with 10 bases remaining between them. Per germline, CDR1 SGHAT and CDR2 FQNNGV. The CDR3 loop reads CASSSTDYSGNTIYF. In nucleotides, the CDR3 is TGTGCCAGCAGCTCAACGGACTACTCTGGAAACACCATATATTTT.

The chain combines TRBV6-6 with TRBJ2-5; TRBD2 agrees at 8 bases. J gave up 11 bases and V 4 bases, and 15 bases lay outside the gene matches. From germline, CDR1 is MNHNY and CDR2 SVGAGI (reference sequence). The CDR3 contains 15 residues. Written as DNA, the CDR3 is TGTGCCAGCAGTTCGACGGGGGGGCTGTACAATGAGCAGTACTTC. Amino acid sequence: CASSSTGGLYNEQYF.

A few counts support this clonotype. This rearrangement joins TRBV14 to TRBJ2-1, with D unresolved. Trimming cost V 5 bases and J 8 bases, with 7 bases left between them. The CDR3 has 11 residues. The germline CDR1 and CDR2 sequences are SGHDN and FVKESK. The CDR3 reads CASSAMDEQFF. In nucleotides, the CDR3 is TGTGCCAGCAGCGCCATGGATGAGCAGTTCTTC. The variable domain in full, completed from reference TRBV14 and TRBJ2-1, reads EAGVTQFPSHSVIEKGQTVTLRCDPISGHDNLYWYRRVMGKEIKFLLHFVKESKQDESGMPNNRFLAERTGGTYSTLKVQPAELEDSGVYFCASSAMDEQFFGPGTRLTVL.